This T cell receptor beta chain was recovered during a study of blood T cells in healthy people across ages. A second PCR, run for 7 to 11 cycles, used a sample-barcoded 5' primer plus a J-beta primer mix. TCRdb reprocessed the 5' RACE reads via MiXCR and lists one record per CDR3 protein. Found here are 870,000 or so distinct CDR3 sequences, 29% of them singletons; the top ten hold 15% to 20%. Losses at the gene ends were 5 bases for V and 1 base for J; bases not matched to a gene: 9. This CDR3 has 16 residues. Germline V gene data show CDR1 as MNHNY and CDR2 as SVGAGI (reference sequence). At least ten counts were recorded for this clonotype.

Sequenced sample: blood. This chain joins TRBV6-6 and TRBJ2-7; 9 bases fit TRBD1. The sequence derives from an elderly woman in good health. The CDR3 bases are TGTGCCAGCAGTCAATACCGGGACAGGGCGTCCTACGAGCAGTACTTC. Translated, it gives CASSQYRDRASYEQYF.